The clone carrying this T cell receptor beta chain was seen more than once but under ten times. Its antigen is unknown. TCRdb keeps only in-frame clones here, not all; method: immunoSEQ multiplex PCR. The profile shows some 110,000 clones, under 95% of them singletons. The V end lost 9 bases, the J end lost 9 bases, and 12 bases lay between the germline ends. CDR1 and CDR2 (germline): WNHNN, SYGVQD (reference sequence). This CDR3 contains 10 residues. The data belong to a study of siplizumab effects on memory and regulatory T cells. Findings and limits, study-wide: Relative to controls at roughly 26%, mappable alloreactive CD4+ clones exhibited a mean Treg-derived proportion of about 69% with siplizumab.

The sample comprised CD4+ T cells sorted from blood. The sequence was obtained from a human donor in good health. The J gene is TRBJ2-7, the V gene TRBV10-1, with D maybe TRBD1 (6 bases). The CDR3 DNA reads TGCGCCAGTCCGGACAGCGGGCAGTACTTC. It encodes CASPDSGQYF.